Reported below is one T cell receptor beta chain. Trimming shortened V by 3 bases and J by 2 bases, and 12 bases separated the two germline ends. This CDR3 is 15 amino acids long. A sample-barcoded 5' primer and a J-beta primer mix were used in a second PCR of roughly 7 to 11 cycles. One entry per CDR3 protein results from TCRdb running MiXCR on the 5' RACE reads. The table lists around 690,000 distinct CDR3 sequences, under 65% of them singletons. This record comes from a study of blood T cells in healthy people across ages. This clonotype was sampled from a man in his 60s in good health. The sequencing sample was made of blood. The rearrangement joins TRBV12-3 or TRBV12-4 to TRBJ2-3; no clear D gene. CDR3 sequence: CASSFARPNTDTQYF. CDR3 sequence (DNA): TGTGCCAGCAGTTTTGCCAGACCGAACACAGATACGCAGTATTTT.